These 8 T cell receptor beta chains came from one sample sequenced in a study of shared clonotypes between healthy human individuals. The data were produced by immunoSEQ multiplex PCR, yet TCRdb's version contains in-frame clones alone and is incomplete. The sample lists hundreds of thousands of clones; around 73% were seen once. Sequencing used memory CD4+ T cells sorted from blood. The subset denotes: CD45RA-negative fraction. The receptors were gathered from a woman aged 30 to 39 in good health.

The chain joins TRBV19 to TRBJ2-1; perhaps TRBD1 as D (6 bases). The germline CDR1 and CDR2 sequences are LNHDA and SQIVND (reference sequence). Trimming stripped 2 bases from V and 11 bases from J, with 13 bases between. This CDR3 is built from 13 residues. For the CDR3, the DNA is TGTGCCAGTAGTATAAAGGTTAGGGACAAGCAGTTCTTC. It specifies CASSIKVRDKQFF.

This clone was picked up a small number of times. The rearrangement joins TRBV6-5 to TRBJ2-7; perhaps TRBD1 as D (5 bases). The CDR3 runs to 14 residues. Deletions cut 2 bases from V and 2 bases from J, with 10 bases between. Germline CDR1 reads MNHEY; CDR2 reads SVGAGI. CDR3 nucleotides: TGTGCCAGCAGTTACGGACACTCGACCTACGAGCAGTACTTC. This sequence encodes CASSYGHSTYEQYF.

This chain links TRBV29-1 with TRBJ2-7; possibly TRBD1 for D (5 bases). Germline V CDR1 and CDR2: SQVTM, ANQGSEA. Between the trimmed V and J ends, which lost 6 bases and 3 bases, there was a span of 9 bases. This CDR3 has 11 residues. This CDR3 reads CSVGHHYEQYF. DNA for the CDR3: TGCAGCGTCGGACATCACTACGAGCAGTACTTC.

The rearrangement uses TRBV5-1 and TRBJ2-7; either TRBD1 or TRBD2 may fit D (6 bases each). The germline gives CDR1 SGHRS, CDR2 YFSETQ. CDR3 length: 15 residues. The V gene lost 0 bases and the J gene lost 5 bases, with 15 bases spanning the gap. The CDR3: CASSLVLAQGNEQYF. CDR3 coding DNA: TGCGCCAGCAGCTTGGTACTAGCCCAGGGGAACGAGCAGTACTTC.

This clone has only one observation. V and J are TRBV19 and TRBJ1-3; no definite D call. This CDR3 comprises 14 residues. V was cut by 3 bases and J by 0 bases, with 6 bases left in between. Germline V lookup: CDR1 LNHDA, CDR2 SQIVND (reference sequence). The CDR3 here is CASSIKSSGNTIYF. The CDR3 nucleotides are TGTGCCAGTAGTATTAAGAGCTCTGGAAACACCATATATTTT.

This clone was seen a handful of times. The chain couples TRBV30 to TRBJ1-2; D not certain. Germline assignment: CDR1 GTSNPN and CDR2 SVGIG (reference sequence). The CDR3 covers 13 residues. V dropped 2 bases and J dropped 8 bases, with 15 bases sitting between them. The CDR3 DNA is TGTGCCTGGAGTAAGACGCATGCGGAGGGCTACACCTTC. Translated: CAWSKTHAEGYTF.

The V call is TRBV5-1, the J call TRBJ1-1; tentatively, D is TRBD1 (6 bases). Trimming removed 5 bases from V and 1 base from J, with 9 bases in between. Germline CDR1 reads SGHRS; CDR2 reads YFSETQ. CDR3 length: 13 residues. CDR3 in DNA: TGCGCCAGCAGGGGGGCACAGAACACTGAAGCTTTCTTT. It specifies CASRGAQNTEAFF.

The V and J genes are TRBV7-2 and TRBJ1-1; 7 nucleotides line up with TRBD1. The CDR3 has 15 amino acids. Trimming took 5 bases from V and 2 from J; bases not matched to a gene: 8. Germline CDR1 and CDR2: SGHTA and FQGNSA. The CDR3 DNA reads as TGTGCCAGCAGCACCAGACAGGGACTAAACACTGAAGCTTTCTTT. Translated: CASSTRQGLNTEAFF.